The entry below describes one TCR beta chain. The record originates from a study of high-grade serous ovarian cancer treatment subgroups. Trimming took off 5 bases at V and 5 bases at J, with 10 bases between the two ends. The CDR3 length is 12 residues. Germline-derived CDR1 and CDR2 are SEHNR and FQNEAQ (reference sequence). Tumor samples were obtained before definitive surgery or chemotherapy. Produced via immunoSEQ multiplex PCR; TCRdb's table is partial and in-frame only. Of 18,000 or so clones detected, roughly 75% appear once; the ten largest clones hold 5% to 7%. This chain uses TRBV7-9 with TRBJ2-7; D is uncertain. This receptor was identified in a human donor with high-grade serous ovarian cancer. Sample: tumor tissue. Here the CDR3 reads CASSKLVDEQYF. The DNA for the CDR3 is TGTGCCAGCAGCAAGTTAGTGGACGAGCAGTACTTC. The full variable domain, rest sourced from reference TRBV7-9 and TRBJ2-7, is DTGVSQNPRHKITKRGQNVTFRCDPISEHNRLYWYRQTLGQGPEFLTYFQNEAQLEKSRLLSDRFSAERPKGSFSTLEIQRTEQGDSAMYLCASSKLVDEQYFGPGTRLTVT.